This TCR beta chain was documented in a study of T cell responses to AZD1222 COVID-19 vaccine (dated by TCRdb to the early 2020s). Study-level background: Because spike-specific TCR depth and breadth did not differ between the two schedules, AZD1222 recipients who got a second dose at roughly 4 weeks were pooled with those who got a second dose at roughly 12 weeks. A total of just over 230 trial participants underwent TCR sequencing, of whom nearly 210 had received two doses of AZD1222 and some 25 had received two doses of the MenACWY control vaccine. Trial participants were enrolled by age into 18-55, 56-69 and 70-plus year subgroups, with 148, 28 and 57 TCR-sequenced participants respectively. The paper as a whole reports these results and caveats: Only five to seven AZD1222 recipients were SARS-CoV-2 seropositive at baseline, limiting conclusions about previously exposed vaccinees. Participants were mostly white British and included more females than males, and it was suggested by the authors that clonal diversity may have been underestimated. Reportedly, almost half of the unique spike-specific TCRs recognized epitopes lying outside the regions that are mutated in the B.1.351 and B.1.1.7 variants. No day 14 peak-response samples were available, so repertoires were characterized only after the peak T cell response. The vaccine-associated CD4 TCRs covered the entire spike protein, and the dominant responses fell in regions 160-218 and 743-854. In the small 56-69-year group, the increase in depth fell short of significance, most likely because of low power. After two AZD1222 doses, both the breadth and the depth of spike-specific TCRs were significantly higher than at day 0 and than in MenACWY recipients.

With regard to this clone: What antigen it recognizes has not been identified. No qualities accompany the bases; no much larger clone lies one base away.

The sample's time point label is to be understood as: baseline before first vaccination. Vaccinee samples came from UK trials COV001 and COV002, including a single-blind randomized controlled phase 2/3 trial of AZD1222 (ChAdOx1 nCoV-19) in healthy adults. For TCRbeta chain sequencing, PBMC samples from trial participants were taken at day 0 and at day 28 after the second dose. The CDR3 regions of human TCRbeta chains were analyzed by immunosequencing. The published analysis was carried out like this. TCRs in the repertoires were compared against a reference library of SARS-CoV-2-specific TCRs that had been generated with the MIRA antigen-specificity platform. Breadth was defined as the fraction of unique TCRs that were SARS-CoV-2-associated. Depth was defined as the fraction of total T cells that were SARS-CoV-2-associated. Using the MIRA data, every spike-specific TCR was mapped to the spike region that the TCR reacted to and assigned to either a CD4 or a CD8 class. Log10-transformed breadth and depth values were compared by one-way ANOVA with Sidak's multiple comparisons tests. TCRdb obtained this table from immuneACCESS and retained in-frame rearrangements with V and J assigned. These tables miss some clones; where compared with another copy, unresolved V genes account for less than half of the shortfall, and the remainder is unexplained. The V and J calls and clone size are taken from that table; D and trimming were inferred from the DNA. The sample table shows more than 85,000 clones, and 85% to 90% are seen once. Of the sample, about a sixth is held by the ten largest clones.

The CDR3 covers 16 residues, taking in both the cysteine and the phenylalanine. Only CDR3 DNA is held: 48 bases, read in frame from base 1. V is reduced by 2 bases and J by 3 bases, leaving a spacing of 13 bases between them. According to the germline V gene, CDR1 reads KGHSH and CDR2 reads LQKENI. The chain is encoded by TRBV18 joined to TRBJ2-2, and possibly TRBD1, on 6 matching bases. This specimen consisted of peripheral blood, obtained on day 0 of AZD1222 vaccination. This TCR was sampled from an adult in good health. The CDR3 is CASSPGRGGDTGELFF. The sequence in DNA is TGTGCCAGCTCACCAGGCAGGGGCGGTGACACCGGGGAGCTGTTTTTT.